This TCR beta chain derives from a study of T-cell reconstitution after alpha-beta-depleted transplantation in children. This clonotype was detected a few times. Unique molecular identifiers were incorporated when the TCRbeta library was constructed. Using its own MiXCR run on the PCR reads, TCRdb lists one record per CDR3 protein. There are 440,000 or so distinct CDR3 sequences in the sample; roughly a tenth occur only once, and about 5% lies in the top ten. This CDR3 contains 15 residues. V lost 3 bases, J lost 0 bases, and 3 bases stayed unmatched. The germline V gene encodes CDR1 SGHTA and CDR2 FQGNSA.

The chain is built from TRBV7-2 and TRBJ1-1; 8 bases agree with TRBD1. This clonotype was sampled from a human donor who donated a stem cell graft to a child with acute myeloid leukemia. The material sequenced was PBMCs from the stem cell graft donor, taken from the stem cell graft. The CDR3 protein is CASSFGQGMNTEAFF. The CDR3 bases are TGTGCCAGCAGCTTTGGACAGGGTATGAACACTGAAGCTTTCTTT.